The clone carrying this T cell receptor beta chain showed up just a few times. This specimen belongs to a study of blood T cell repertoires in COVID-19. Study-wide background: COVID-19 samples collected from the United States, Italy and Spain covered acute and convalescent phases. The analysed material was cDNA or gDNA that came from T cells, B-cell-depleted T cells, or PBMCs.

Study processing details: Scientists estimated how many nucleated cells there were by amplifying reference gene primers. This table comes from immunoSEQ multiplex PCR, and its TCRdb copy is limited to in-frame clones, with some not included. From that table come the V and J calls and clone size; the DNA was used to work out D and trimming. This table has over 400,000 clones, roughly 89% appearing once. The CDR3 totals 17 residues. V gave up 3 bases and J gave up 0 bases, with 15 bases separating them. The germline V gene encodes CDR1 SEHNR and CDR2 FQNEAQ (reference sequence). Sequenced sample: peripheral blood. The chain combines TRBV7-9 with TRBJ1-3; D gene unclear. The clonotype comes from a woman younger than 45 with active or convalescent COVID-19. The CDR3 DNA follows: TGTGCCAGCAGCTTTCGAACCGGACGGGACTCTGGAAACACCATATATTTT. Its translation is CASSFRTGRDSGNTIYF.